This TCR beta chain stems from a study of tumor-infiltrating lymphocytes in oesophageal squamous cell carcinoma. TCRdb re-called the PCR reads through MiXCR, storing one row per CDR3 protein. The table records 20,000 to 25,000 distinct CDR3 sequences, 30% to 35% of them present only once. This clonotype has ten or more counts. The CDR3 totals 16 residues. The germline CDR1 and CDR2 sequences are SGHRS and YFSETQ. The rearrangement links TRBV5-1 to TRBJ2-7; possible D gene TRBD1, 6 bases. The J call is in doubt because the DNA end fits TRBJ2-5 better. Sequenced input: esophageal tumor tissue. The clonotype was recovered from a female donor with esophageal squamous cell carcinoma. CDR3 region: CASSSAFIGQTETQYF. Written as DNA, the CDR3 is TGCGCCAGCAGCTCCGCTTTCATAGGACAGACTGAGACCCAGTACTTC.